This entry concerns a single T cell receptor (beta chain). Every PCR was spiked with synthetic TCR analog templates. Repertoires were generated with immunoSEQ multiplex PCR, while TCRdb's copy carries only in-frame clones and drops some. The data show 95,000 to 100,000 clones, more than 75% seen once. Time point given: pretreatment peripheral blood. The entry originates in a study of PD-L1 blockade in urothelial cancer. Overall study: As for prior chemotherapy regimens, patients had received 0 to 3.

This sequence originates from a man aged 55 to 69 with urothelial cancer. The sample consisted of PBMCs, taken around atezolizumab (anti-PD-L1) treatment.

In nucleotides, the CDR3 is TGTGCCAGCAGCCTAGGGACTACCCGAGACAATGAGCAGTTCTTC. Protein product: CASSLGTTRDNEQFF. V usage is TRBV7-9 and J usage is TRBJ2-1; 7 bases align to TRBD2. The junction had 9 bases not matched to a gene; V was cut back by 5 bases and J by 5 bases. The germline CDR1 and CDR2 sequences are SEHNR and FQNEAQ (reference sequence). The CDR3 sequence is 15 residues long.